The clone carrying this T cell receptor (beta chain) was detected ten times or more. The source of the sample is a study of shared clonotypes between healthy human individuals. The healthy adult donors were HIV-negative and reported no recent acute infections or vaccinations. It was around 320 ng DNA, roughly 28,000 T cell genomes, that went into each replicate PCR of unsorted PBMC. PBMC DNA, left unsorted, was sequenced on ten immunoSEQ deep assay plates. Some clones are missing from TCRdb's copy, which holds only in-frame ones; the method was immunoSEQ multiplex PCR. The sample has 450,000 to 500,000 clones; almost 80% are singletons. The sample was PBMCs. The receptor was isolated from a woman in her thirties or forties in good health. Some clones in this sample may be carry-over from other donors' samples.

Here the CDR3 DNA reads TGTGCCAGCAGTTCCGCCTCAGATGGCTACACCTTC. Encoded protein: CASSSASDGYTF. The genes are TRBV6-6 and TRBJ1-2; D call uncertain. The germline V gene encodes CDR1 MNHNY and CDR2 SVGAGI (reference sequence). The CDR3 spans 12 residues. V lost 4 bases, J lost 6 bases, and 9 bases lay in between.